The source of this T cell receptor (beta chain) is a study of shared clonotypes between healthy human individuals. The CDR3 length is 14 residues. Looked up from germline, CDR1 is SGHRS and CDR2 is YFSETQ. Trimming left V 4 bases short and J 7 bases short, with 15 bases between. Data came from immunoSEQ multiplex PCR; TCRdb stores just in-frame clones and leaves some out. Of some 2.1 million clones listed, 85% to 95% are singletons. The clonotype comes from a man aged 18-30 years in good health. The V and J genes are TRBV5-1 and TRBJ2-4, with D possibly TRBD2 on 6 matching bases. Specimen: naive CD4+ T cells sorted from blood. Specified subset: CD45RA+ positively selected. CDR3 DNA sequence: TGCGCCAGCAGCGACGGGACTCCTGGGAACATTCAGTACTTC. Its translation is CASSDGTPGNIQYF.